This is a list of T cell receptor beta chains from one sample in a study of cytomegalovirus exposure and HLA in healthy donors. Here immunoSEQ multiplex PCR was the method, and the copy in TCRdb shows in-frame clones only, minus some. In the table there are 75,000 to 100,000 clones, around 76% of which are singletons. The sequenced sample was PBMCs. The receptor source for this set is a man aged 25 to 45 in good health and CMV-seronegative. Both conserved end residues are part of each CDR3. A D gene is named only where the DNA matches it firmly. Size is stated for part of the rows, as once, few or many counts, or as a class when the clone is expanded.

>TRBV14|.|TRBJ1-6|TRBD1
TGTGCCAGCAGCCAAGGTGACAGGGACTCTTCACCCCTCCACTTT
CASSQGDRDSSPLHF
>TRBV28|.|TRBJ1-1|.
TGTGCCAGCAGTCCCCTAAATGAGGGTTTCTACGCTGAAGCTTTCTTT
CASSPLNEGFYAEAFF
>TRBV27|.|TRBJ1-1|.
TGTGCCAGCAGTTTATCATCGGTTCCCTCCATGGACACTGAAGCTTTCTTT
CASSLSSVPSMDTEAFF
>TRBV29-1|.|TRBJ2-1|TRBD2
TGCAGCGTCCAAGTTAGCGGGGACTTCTACAATGAGCAGTTCTTC
CSVQVSGDFYNEQFF
>TRBV5-1|.|TRBJ2-7|TRBD1
TGCGCCAGCAGCAGCGTAACAGGGGTCTCGAACAAGCAGTACTTC
CASSSVTGVSNKQYF
>TRBV4-3|few|TRBJ1-6|.
TGCGCCAGCAGCCAAGGACAGAGCTCCTATAATTCACCCCTCCACTTT
CASSQGQSSYNSPLHF
>TRBV6-5|once|TRBJ2-7|.
TGTGCCAGCAGTTCCCTTTCCTCCTACGAGCAGTACTTC
CASSSLSSYEQYF
>TRBV4-2|.|TRBJ1-2|.
TGTGCCAGCAGCCAAGATGAATGGCAGGGGTATGGCTACACCTTC
CASSQDEWQGYGYTF
>TRBV7-9|.|TRBJ1-2|.
TGTGCCAGCAGCCTCAGGAACAGCAACTATGGCTACACCTTC
CASSLRNSNYGYTF
>TRBV9|.|TRBJ1-2|TRBD1
TGTGCCAGCAGCGGATGGACAGGGGGCTCCCCCGAGCTCTATGGCTACACCTTC
CASSGWTGGSPELYGYTF
>TRBV2|.|TRBJ1-2|TRBD1
TGTGCCAGCATTCAACAGGGGGCGGTTGGCTACACCTTC
CASIQQGAVGYTF
>TRBV7-9|.|TRBJ1-2|.
TGTGCCAGCAGCTTAGCGGGGGCAGGGGCGCGGTACCCCACCTTC
CASSLAGAGARYPTF
>TRBV5-1|.|TRBJ1-3|TRBD1
TGCGCCAGCAGCGAGGGACAGGGCCGGGGAAACACCATATATTTT
CASSEGQGRGNTIYF
>TRBV18|once|TRBJ2-2|TRBD2
TGTGCCAGCTCAGACGGGACTAGCGGCACCGGGGAGCTGTTTTTT
CASSDGTSGTGELFF
>TRBV7-9|.|TRBJ1-1|TRBD1
TGTGCCAGCAGCCGGACAGGAATGAACACTGAAGCTTTCTTT
CASSRTGMNTEAFF
>TRBV9|.|TRBJ2-1|.
TGTGCCAGCAGCGTAGGGCAGGGATTCTACAATGAGCAGTTCTTC
CASSVGQGFYNEQFF
>TRBV4-1|.|TRBJ2-1|.
TGCGCCAGCAGCCAGGTGCGGGGTCCCTACAATGAGCAGTTCTTC
CASSQVRGPYNEQFF
>TRBV27|.|TRBJ2-1|TRBD1
TGTGCCAGCAGAATTTCAGGGGGTAATGAGCAGTTCTTC
CASRISGGNEQFF
>TRBV29-1|once|TRBJ1-2|TRBD1
TGCAGCGTAGAAAACCCGGGGACAGAGAGGTATGGCTACACCTTC
CSVENPGTERYGYTF
>TRBV14|.|TRBJ1-2|.
TGTGCCAGCAGCCAATGGAACAGTCCCTATGGCTACACCTTC
CASSQWNSPYGYTF
>TRBV2|.|TRBJ2-1|TRBD1
TGTGCCAGCAGTGAAGTCCAGGGGGCCTACAATGAGCAGTTCTTC
CASSEVQGAYNEQFF
>TRBV5-1|.|TRBJ1-2|.
TGCGCCAGCAGCTCCCGCGGCAGATCCTCTCACTATGGCTACACCTTC
CASSSRGRSSHYGYTF
>TRBV11-1|.|TRBJ1-5|TRBD1
TGTGCCAGCAGCCAAGACAGGGGTCAGCCCCAGCATTTT
CASSQDRGQPQHF
>TRBV20-1|.|TRBJ2-1|.
TGCAGTGCTGAGTCTTATGAGCAGTTCTTC
CSAESYEQFF
>TRBV2|.|TRBJ2-5|TRBD2
TGTGCCAGCAGCCTACTAGCGGGGGGGACCCAGTACTTC
CASSLLAGGTQYF
>TRBV5-1|.|TRBJ2-3|TRBD1
TGCGCCAGCAGCTTGACGGGACAGGGGGCGAAAGATACGCAGTATTTT
CASSLTGQGAKDTQYF
>TRBV11-1|.|TRBJ2-2|TRBD1
TGTGCCAGCAGCTTAGTTCCAGGGGGCGACACCGGGGAGCTGTTTTTT
CASSLVPGGDTGELFF
>TRBV7-8|.|TRBJ1-5|TRBD1
TGTGCCAGCAGCCTACGACAGGGGACGGGTCAGCCCCAGCATTTT
CASSLRQGTGQPQHF
>TRBV13|.|TRBJ1-1|.
TGTGCCAGCAATCACCGACGGGAGAACACTGAAGCTTTCTTT
CASNHRRENTEAFF
>TRBV9|.|TRBJ1-6|.
TGTGCCAGCAGCGTAGAAGGATACAGCTCCTATAATTCACCCCTCCACTTT
CASSVEGYSSYNSPLHF